The next 3 T cell receptor beta chains were all read from a single sample in a study of T-cell memory formation after mild COVID-19. MiXCR, applied by TCRdb to the 5' RACE reads, yields one record per CDR3 protein. The sample has around 510,000 distinct CDR3 sequences, less than 25% seen once. The source material was PBMCs or a T cell subset sorted from them (not recorded which). These receptors all stem from an adult woman who had mild COVID-19 (a few samples of this study predate the infection). Cell type and time point are not known.

The CDR3 here is CASSLSPLWEQYF. The DNA of the CDR3 is TGTGCCAGCAGTTTATCACCTCTCTGGGAGCAGTACTTC. The chain links TRBV27 to TRBJ2-7, with D unresolved. Looked up from germline, CDR1 is MNHEY and CDR2 is SMNVEV (reference sequence). V was trimmed by 0 bases and J by 7 bases, leaving 10 bases between them. The CDR3 totals 13 residues.

This rearrangement joins TRBV12-3 or TRBV12-4 to TRBJ1-6, with no clear D. V was clipped by 1 base and J by 8 bases, with 12 bases between them. This CDR3 comprises 15 residues. CDR3 region: CASSLGVAKDSPLHF. The CDR3, as DNA: TGTGCCAGCAGTTTAGGTGTAGCCAAAGATTCACCCCTCCACTTT.

This clonotype appeared a few times. The V gene is TRBV9, the J gene TRBJ2-3; D not resolved. The CDR3 has 14 residues. V lost 4 bases, J lost 3 bases, and 12 bases lay in between. Germline V lookup: CDR1 SGDLS, CDR2 YYNGEE. For the CDR3, the DNA is TGTGCCAGCAGCCCCTGGGCTAGGACAGATACGCAGTATTTT. It specifies CASSPWARTDTQYF.